Listed below are T cell receptor beta chains from one sample, sequenced in a study of blood T cell repertoires in COVID-19. TCRdb keeps only in-frame clones here, not all; method: immunoSEQ multiplex PCR. The sample comprises 200,000 to 250,000 clones, roughly 90% of which are singletons, and approximately 4.1% rests with the top ten. The sample taken for sequencing was PBMCs or T cells enriched from blood (not recorded which). The receptors come from a woman younger than 45 who had recovered from COVID-19. The CDR3 runs from the conserved cysteine through the conserved F or W. D genes are given only for firm matches. Rows give clone size only sometimes, using once, few, many, or a class for an expanded clone.

. | . | TRBJ1-4 | TRBV19 | TGTGCCAGTAGTACAAGATCTGGAAGGGAGAGCGAAAAACTGTTTTTT | CASSTRSGRESEKLFF
. | TRBD1 | TRBJ1-1 | TRBV9 | TGTGCCAGCAGCGTAGGAGGACAGGGAAACACTGAAGCTTTCTTT | CASSVGGQGNTEAFF
. | TRBD1 | TRBJ1-4 | TRBV28 | TGTGCCAGCAGAGAAACCAAGACAGGGGTAAATAATGAAAAACTGTTTTTT | CASRETKTGVNNEKLFF
. | . | TRBJ2-7 | TRBV28 | TGTGCCAGCAGTTTAACTGTTTACGAGCAGTACTTC | CASSLTVYEQYF
. | . | TRBJ2-7 | TRBV28 | TGTGCCAGCAATCTTATAGGGGCGGGGTCCTCCTCCTACGAGCAGTACTTC | CASNLIGAGSSSYEQYF
. | TRBD1 | TRBJ2-2 | TRBV7-7 | TGTGCTAGCAGCTTAGACAGGGGGCACACCGGGGAGCTGTTTTTT | CASSLDRGHTGELFF
once | . | TRBJ2-5 | TRBV7-2 | TGTGCCAGCACTCAGGCGGGGACCCAAGAGACCCAGTACTTC | CASTQAGTQETQYF
. | . | TRBJ1-1 | TRBV19 | TGTGCCAGTAGTATAAGGGAGGGACTTACGAACACTGAAGCTTTCTTT | CASSIREGLTNTEAFF
once | TRBD2 | TRBJ2-6 | TRBV9 | TGTGCCAGCAGCCGACTAGCGGGAGGTATTGGGGCCAACGTCCTGACTTTC | CASSRLAGGIGANVLTF
. | TRBD1 | TRBJ1-6 | TRBV25-1 | TGTGCCAGCAGCCGAGCAGCAGGGGGATCCTATAATTCACCCCTCCACTTT | CASSRAAGGSYNSPLHF
. | TRBD2 | TRBJ2-7 | TRBV6-5 | TGTGCCAGCAGCTTACTAGCGGGAGGACACGAGCAGTACTTC | CASSLLAGGHEQYF
. | . | TRBJ2-7 | TRBV4-1 | TGCGCCAGCAGCCAGTTCGTAGACTACGAGCAGTACTTC | CASSQFVDYEQYF
. | . | TRBJ2-6 | TRBV6-6 | TGTGCCAGCAGTTTACCGGGAACTGGGGCCAACGTCCTGACTTTC | CASSLPGTGANVLTF
once | TRBD2 | TRBJ2-5 | TRBV14 | TGTGCCAGCAGCCCAGGACTAGCGAACGTGGAGACCCAGTACTTC | CASSPGLANVETQYF
. | . | TRBJ1-2 | TRBV28 | TGTGCCAGCAGTCCCCGACAGTATCGCTACACCTTC | CASSPRQYRYTF
. | . | TRBJ1-5 | TRBV11-2 | TGTGCCAGCAGCCCAATTACCGGGAGCAATCAGCCCCAGCATTTT | CASSPITGSNQPQHF